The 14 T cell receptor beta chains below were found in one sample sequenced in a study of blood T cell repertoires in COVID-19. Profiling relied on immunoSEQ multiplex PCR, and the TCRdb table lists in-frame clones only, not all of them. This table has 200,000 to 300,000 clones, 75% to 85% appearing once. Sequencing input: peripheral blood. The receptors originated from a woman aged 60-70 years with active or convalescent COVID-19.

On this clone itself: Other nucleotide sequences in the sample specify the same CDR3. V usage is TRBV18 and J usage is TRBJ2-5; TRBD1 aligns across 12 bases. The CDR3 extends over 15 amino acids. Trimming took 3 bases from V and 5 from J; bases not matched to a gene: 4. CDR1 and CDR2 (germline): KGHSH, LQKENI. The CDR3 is CASSPGQGATETQYF. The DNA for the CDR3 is TGTGCCAGCTCACCGGGACAGGGGGCGACGGAGACCCAGTACTTC.

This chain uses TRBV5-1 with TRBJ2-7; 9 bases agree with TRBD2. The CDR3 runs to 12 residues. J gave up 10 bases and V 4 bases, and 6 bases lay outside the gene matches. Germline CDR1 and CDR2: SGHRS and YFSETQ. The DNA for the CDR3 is TGCGCCAGCAGCCCCGGGACTAGCCCTCAGTACTTC. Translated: CASSPGTSPQYF.

The CDR3 is CASSSTQNFNNEQFF. In DNA, the CDR3 is TGTGCCAGCAGCTCCACCCAGAATTTCAACAATGAGCAGTTCTTC. The chain has TRBV7-6 and TRBJ2-1; no definite D call. CDR1 and CDR2 from the germline V gene are SGHVS and FNYEAQ. Trimming took off 4 bases at V and 5 bases at J, with 15 bases between the two ends. The CDR3 consists of 15 residues.

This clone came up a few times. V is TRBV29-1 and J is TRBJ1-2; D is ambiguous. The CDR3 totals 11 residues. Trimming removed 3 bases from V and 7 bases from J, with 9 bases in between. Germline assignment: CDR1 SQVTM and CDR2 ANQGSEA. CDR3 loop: CSVEHSGGYTF. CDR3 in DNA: TGCAGCGTTGAGCATAGCGGTGGCTACACCTTC.

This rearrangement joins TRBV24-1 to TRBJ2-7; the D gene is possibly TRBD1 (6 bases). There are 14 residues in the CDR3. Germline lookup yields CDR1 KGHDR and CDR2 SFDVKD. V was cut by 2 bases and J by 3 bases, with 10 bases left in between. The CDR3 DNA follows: TGTGCCACCAGTGATTCGCTGACAGGCTACGAGCAGTACTTC. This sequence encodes CATSDSLTGYEQYF.

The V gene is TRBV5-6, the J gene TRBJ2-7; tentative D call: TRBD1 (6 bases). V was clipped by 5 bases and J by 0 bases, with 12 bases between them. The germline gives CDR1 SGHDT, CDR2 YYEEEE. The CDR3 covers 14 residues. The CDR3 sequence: CASRKTGSSYEQYF. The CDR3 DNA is TGTGCCAGCAGGAAAACAGGGAGCTCCTACGAGCAGTACTTC.

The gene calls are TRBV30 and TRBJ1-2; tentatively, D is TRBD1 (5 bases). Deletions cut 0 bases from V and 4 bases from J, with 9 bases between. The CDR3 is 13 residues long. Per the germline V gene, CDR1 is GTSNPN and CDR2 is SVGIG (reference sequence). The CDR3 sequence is CAWSVRGGYGYTF. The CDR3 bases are TGTGCCTGGAGTGTAAGGGGAGGCTATGGCTACACCTTC.

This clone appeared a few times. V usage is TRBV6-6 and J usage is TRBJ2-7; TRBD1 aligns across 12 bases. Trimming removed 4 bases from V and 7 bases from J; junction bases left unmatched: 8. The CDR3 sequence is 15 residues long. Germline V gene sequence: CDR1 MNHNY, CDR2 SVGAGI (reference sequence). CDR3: CASSWGGTGGMEQYF. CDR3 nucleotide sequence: TGTGCCAGCAGTTGGGGCGGGACAGGGGGCATGGAGCAGTACTTC.

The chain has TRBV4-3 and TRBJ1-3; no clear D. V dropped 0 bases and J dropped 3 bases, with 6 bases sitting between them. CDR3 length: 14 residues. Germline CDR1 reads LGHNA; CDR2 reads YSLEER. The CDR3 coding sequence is TGCGCCAGCAGCCAAGACAGCGGTGGAAACACCATATATTTT. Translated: CASSQDSGGNTIYF.

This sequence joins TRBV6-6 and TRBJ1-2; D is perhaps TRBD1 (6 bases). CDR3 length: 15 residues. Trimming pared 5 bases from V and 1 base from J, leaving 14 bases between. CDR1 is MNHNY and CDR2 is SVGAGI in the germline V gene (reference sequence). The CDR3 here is CASSLGVDSNYGYTF. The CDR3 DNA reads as TGTGCCAGCAGTCTAGGCGTGGACAGTAACTATGGCTACACCTTC.

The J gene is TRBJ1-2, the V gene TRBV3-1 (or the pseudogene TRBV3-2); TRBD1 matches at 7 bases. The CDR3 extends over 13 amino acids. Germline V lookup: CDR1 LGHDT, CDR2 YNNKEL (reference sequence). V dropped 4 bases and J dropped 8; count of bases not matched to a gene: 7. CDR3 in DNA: TGTGCCAGCAGCCTGGGACAGACTCTGGGCTACACCTTC. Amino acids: CASSLGQTLGYTF.

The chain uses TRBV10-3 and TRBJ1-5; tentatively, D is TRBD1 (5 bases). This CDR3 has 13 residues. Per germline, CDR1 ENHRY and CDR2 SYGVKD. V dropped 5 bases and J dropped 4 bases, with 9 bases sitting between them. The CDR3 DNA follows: TGTGCCATCAGTTGGGAGGGGAATCAGCCCCAGCATTTT. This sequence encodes CAISWEGNQPQHF.

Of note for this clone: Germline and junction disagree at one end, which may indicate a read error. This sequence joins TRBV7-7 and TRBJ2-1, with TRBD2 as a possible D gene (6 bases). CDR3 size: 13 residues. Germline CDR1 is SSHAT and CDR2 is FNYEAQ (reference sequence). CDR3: CASSPPGLGEQFF. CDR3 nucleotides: TGTGCTAGCAGCCCCCCGGGACTCGGGGAGCAGTTCTTC.

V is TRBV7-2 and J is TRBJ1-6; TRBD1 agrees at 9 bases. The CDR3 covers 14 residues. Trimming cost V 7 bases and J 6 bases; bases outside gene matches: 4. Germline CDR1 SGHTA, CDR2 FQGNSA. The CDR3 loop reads CASTRDRANSPLHF. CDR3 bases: TGTGCCAGCACCCGGGACAGGGCTAATTCACCCCTCCACTTT.